This T cell receptor beta chain comes out of a study of blood T cell repertoires in COVID-19. Study-wide context: The United States, Italy and Spain provided the acute and convalescent COVID-19 samples. Sample material is recorded as cDNA or gDNA derived from T cells, B-cell-depleted T cells, or PBMCs.

In the source study's methods: Scientists estimated how many nucleated cells there were by amplifying reference gene primers. Data came from immunoSEQ multiplex PCR; TCRdb stores just in-frame clones and leaves some out. D and trimming were read from the DNA, whereas the V and J calls and clone size are those reported in that table. The sample carries more than 150,000 clones, under 90% recorded once. From germline, CDR1 is LNHDA and CDR2 SQIVND (reference sequence). The V end lost 7 bases, the J end lost 4 bases, and 13 bases lay between the germline ends. The CDR3 spans 13 residues. Sequenced material: peripheral blood. The chain couples TRBV19 to TRBJ1-1, with unresolved D. This receptor was identified in a human donor in a cohort sampled during active COVID-19. Here the CDR3 reads CASNLPGSTEAFF. The CDR3 DNA follows: TGTGCCAGTAATCTCCCTGGGAGCACTGAAGCTTTCTTT.